This is a list of T cell receptor beta chains from one sample in a study of shared clonotypes between healthy human individuals. TCRdb keeps only in-frame clones here, not all; method: immunoSEQ multiplex PCR. The table lists about 2.1 million clones, just under 95% of them singletons. The sample consisted of naive CD8+ T cells from PBMCs. All receptors come from a man between 18 and 29 years old in good health. Some clones in this sample may be carry-over from other donors' samples. CDR3s include the opening cysteine and the closing phenylalanine or tryptophan. Each record gives: J gene, D gene, clone size, V gene, CDR3 DNA, CDR3 protein. D genes are given only for firm matches. Size is omitted from some rows. Given values are once, few, many or a class for expanded clones.

J: TRBJ2-7
D: .
size: .
V: TRBV2
DNA: TGTGCCAGGGGGCCCCGGGACGGTTCCTACGAGCAGTACTTC
CDR3: CARGPRDGSYEQYF

J: TRBJ2-2
D: .
size: .
V: TRBV2
DNA: TGTGCCAGCACCGACCGGGAGAGGAAAAACACCGGGGAGCTGTTTTTT
CDR3: CASTDRERKNTGELFF

J: TRBJ1-2
D: .
size: .
V: TRBV5-1
DNA: TGCGCCAGCAGCTTGGGTCCAGCCTCTAACTATGGCTACACCTTC
CDR3: CASSLGPASNYGYTF

J: TRBJ1-1
D: .
size: .
V: TRBV30
DNA: TGTGCCTGGAAACAGCGACAGGCAAACACTGAAGCTTTCTTT
CDR3: CAWKQRQANTEAFF

J: TRBJ2-6
D: .
size: .
V: TRBV5-1
DNA: TGCGCCAGCAGCTACTTAGTGGGCAGAAACTATGCTGGGGCCAACGTCCTGACTTTC
CDR3: CASSYLVGRNYAGANVLTF

J: TRBJ1-2
D: .
size: .
V: TRBV7-9
DNA: TGTGCCAGCAGCCCCGTTAGCGGGGGGCGCGGCTACACCTTC
CDR3: CASSPVSGGRGYTF

J: TRBJ2-2
D: TRBD2
size: .
V: TRBV11-2
DNA: TGTGCCAGCAGCTTAACTAGCGGGGCTTACACCGGGGAGCTGTTTTTT
CDR3: CASSLTSGAYTGELFF

J: TRBJ2-1
D: .
size: .
V: TRBV4-3
DNA: TGCGCCAGCAGCCAAGATTCCCTTCTGAGCTCCTACAATGAGCAGTTCTTC
CDR3: CASSQDSLLSSYNEQFF

J: TRBJ2-1
D: TRBD2
size: .
V: TRBV4-3
DNA: TGCGCCAGCAGCCCAGACAGGACTAGCGGATATGGGCAGTTCTTC
CDR3: CASSPDRTSGYGQFF

J: TRBJ2-7
D: .
size: .
V: TRBV7-3
DNA: TGTGCCAGCAGCTCCGGGGGCGGGTCTTCCTACGAGCAGTACTTC
CDR3: CASSSGGGSSYEQYF

J: TRBJ1-4
D: .
size: once
V: TRBV6-1
DNA: TGTGCCAGTTCCAGGGAAAAACTGTTTTTT
CDR3: CASSREKLFF

J: TRBJ2-1
D: TRBD1
size: .
V: TRBV10-3
DNA: TGTGCCATCAGTGAGTTTACCGGGACAGTCACCTACAATGAGCAGTTCTTC
CDR3: CAISEFTGTVTYNEQFF

J: TRBJ2-5
D: .
size: .
V: TRBV7-7
DNA: TGTGCCAGCAGCCTCGGACCCCAAGAGACCCAGTACTTC
CDR3: CASSLGPQETQYF

J: TRBJ2-5
D: .
size: .
V: TRBV7-6
DNA: TGTGCCAGCACCCCCCGGGCACGAGGGGAGACCCAGTACTTC
CDR3: CASTPRARGETQYF

J: TRBJ2-3
D: TRBD2
size: .
V: TRBV28
DNA: TGTGCCAGCAGTTTACAACTTATGACTAGCGGGAGGGACACAGATACGCAGTATTTT
CDR3: CASSLQLMTSGRDTDTQYF

J: TRBJ2-4
D: .
size: .
V: TRBV7-9
DNA: TGTGCCAGCAGCGCCGTGATAGCCAAAAACATTCAGTACTTC
CDR3: CASSAVIAKNIQYF

J: TRBJ1-1
D: .
size: .
V: TRBV18
DNA: TGTGCCAGCTCACATCCCGGACAATCGATGAACACTGAAGCTTTCTTT
CDR3: CASSHPGQSMNTEAFF

J: TRBJ2-1
D: .
size: .
V: TRBV13
DNA: TGTGCCAGCAGTGAACTAGTACGACTCGATGAGCAGTTCTTC
CDR3: CASSELVRLDEQFF

J: TRBJ1-2
D: .
size: once
V: TRBV2
DNA: TGTGCCAGCAGTGAATGGGGGCCCTACAACTATGGCTACACCTTC
CDR3: CASSEWGPYNYGYTF

J: TRBJ2-1
D: .
size: .
V: TRBV4-3
DNA: TGCGCCAGCAGCCCAGGACGGGGGAGCATAGATCATGAGCAGTTCTTC
CDR3: CASSPGRGSIDHEQFF

J: TRBJ2-1
D: TRBD2
size: .
V: TRBV7-9
DNA: TGTGCCAGCAGCTTAGGGGTGGCGGGAGAGTACAATGAGCAGTTCTTC
CDR3: CASSLGVAGEYNEQFF

J: TRBJ1-1
D: .
size: once
V: TRBV11-2
DNA: TGTGCCAGCAGCCCGATTCTTGGGGAGAACACTGAAGCTCTCTTT
CDR3: CASSPILGENTEALF

J: TRBJ2-2
D: .
size: .
V: TRBV29-1
DNA: TGCAGCGTTGATTTGGGGGGCGGGGAGCTGTTTTTT
CDR3: CSVDLGGGELFF

J: TRBJ2-2
D: .
size: .
V: TRBV4-3
DNA: TGCGCCAGCAGCTGGGGAAGAAACACCGGGGAGCTGTTTTTT
CDR3: CASSWGRNTGELFF

J: TRBJ2-7
D: .
size: .
V: TRBV4-1
DNA: TGCGCCAGCAGCCAAGATTTGGGAACAGGGAGTGAGCAGTACTTC
CDR3: CASSQDLGTGSEQYF

J: TRBJ2-3
D: .
size: .
V: TRBV11-2
DNA: TGTGCCAGCACCCAAGGAGGGCTCACAGATACGCAGTATTTT
CDR3: CASTQGGLTDTQYF

J: TRBJ1-5
D: TRBD1
size: .
V: TRBV19
DNA: TGTGCCAGTAGCTTATATAATACAGGGGCGCGGGGTCAGCCCCAGCATTTT
CDR3: CASSLYNTGARGQPQHF

J: TRBJ2-7
D: .
size: .
V: TRBV6-6
DNA: TGTGCCAGCAGTTACTCGGCGCGGGTAACCTACGAGCAGTACTTC
CDR3: CASSYSARVTYEQYF

J: TRBJ1-1
D: .
size: .
V: TRBV15
DNA: TGTGCCACCAGCAGAGTGCGGCAGGACGACACTGAAGCTTTCTTT
CDR3: CATSRVRQDDTEAFF

J: TRBJ2-1
D: .
size: .
V: TRBV4-2
DNA: TGTGCCAGCAGCCAAGATACCGGACTGGCGTACAATGAGCAGTTCTTC
CDR3: CASSQDTGLAYNEQFF

J: TRBJ2-7
D: TRBD2
size: .
V: TRBV11-2
DNA: TGTGCCAGCAGCTTATCGACTAGCGGGCCACCATCGCCGGGGGAGCAGTACTTC
CDR3: CASSLSTSGPPSPGEQYF

J: TRBJ2-5
D: TRBD2
size: .
V: TRBV4-1
DNA: TGCGCCAGCAGCCAAACTGTGGGGACTAGCGGGAAACAAGAGACCCAGTACTTC
CDR3: CASSQTVGTSGKQETQYF

J: TRBJ2-5
D: .
size: once
V: TRBV28
DNA: TGTGCCAGCAGCGCCAGGGGGGGGGTAGAGACCCAGTACTTC
CDR3: CASSARGGVETQYF

J: TRBJ2-5
D: TRBD2
size: once
V: TRBV7-8
DNA: TGTGCCAGCAGCCCGGGACTAGCGGGAGTAGGGGAGACCCAGTACTTC
CDR3: CASSPGLAGVGETQYF

J: TRBJ2-1
D: .
size: .
V: TRBV9
DNA: TGTGCCAGCAGCCCCGGACCCCGGGGAGATGAGCAGTTCTTC
CDR3: CASSPGPRGDEQFF

J: TRBJ2-7
D: TRBD1
size: .
V: TRBV9
DNA: TGTGCCAGCAGCGTAGCCCGGACAGGGCCCTACGAGCAGTACTTC
CDR3: CASSVARTGPYEQYF

J: TRBJ2-6
D: .
size: .
V: TRBV30
DNA: TGTGCCTGGAGTGGCGGGGCTGGGGCCAACGTCCTGACTTTC
CDR3: CAWSGGAGANVLTF

J: TRBJ1-2
D: .
size: once
V: TRBV9
DNA: TGTGCCAGCAGCGTAGGTACCCAGCAGACCAACTATGGCTACACCTTC
CDR3: CASSVGTQQTNYGYTF

J: TRBJ2-7
D: .
size: .
V: TRBV28
DNA: TGTGCCAGCAGCACCGCGGTTGGGAATGACTACGAGCAGTACTTC
CDR3: CASSTAVGNDYEQYF

J: TRBJ1-1
D: .
size: .
V: TRBV7-2
DNA: TGTGCCAGCAGCTGGGACCGGGACACCCTCGGTCGCGACACTGAAGCTTTCTTT
CDR3: CASSWDRDTLGRDTEAFF

J: TRBJ2-7
D: TRBD2
size: .
V: TRBV7-8
DNA: TGTGCCAGCAGCTTACCGTCCCTAGCGGGCAGAAGCTCCTACGAGCAGTACTTC
CDR3: CASSLPSLAGRSSYEQYF

J: TRBJ1-4
D: .
size: .
V: TRBV4-3
DNA: TGCGCCAGCAGCCAATATTTCCAGGGTTCAACTAATGAAAAACTGTTTTTT
CDR3: CASSQYFQGSTNEKLFF

J: TRBJ2-7
D: .
size: .
V: TRBV5-8
DNA: TGTGCCAGCAGCTTGGAGGATGACTCCTACGAGCAGTACTTC
CDR3: CASSLEDDSYEQYF

J: TRBJ2-7
D: .
size: .
V: TRBV7-9
DNA: TGTGCCAGCAGCTCCAGACAGGCCTCCTACGAGCAGTACTTC
CDR3: CASSSRQASYEQYF

J: TRBJ2-1
D: .
size: .
V: TRBV19
DNA: TGTGCCAGTAGCTACCGGTCTGACTCCTACAATGAGCAGTTCTTC
CDR3: CASSYRSDSYNEQFF

J: TRBJ2-1
D: .
size: once
V: TRBV30
DNA: TGTGCCTGGAGTGTCGGGGGCTACAATGAGCAGTTCTTC
CDR3: CAWSVGGYNEQFF